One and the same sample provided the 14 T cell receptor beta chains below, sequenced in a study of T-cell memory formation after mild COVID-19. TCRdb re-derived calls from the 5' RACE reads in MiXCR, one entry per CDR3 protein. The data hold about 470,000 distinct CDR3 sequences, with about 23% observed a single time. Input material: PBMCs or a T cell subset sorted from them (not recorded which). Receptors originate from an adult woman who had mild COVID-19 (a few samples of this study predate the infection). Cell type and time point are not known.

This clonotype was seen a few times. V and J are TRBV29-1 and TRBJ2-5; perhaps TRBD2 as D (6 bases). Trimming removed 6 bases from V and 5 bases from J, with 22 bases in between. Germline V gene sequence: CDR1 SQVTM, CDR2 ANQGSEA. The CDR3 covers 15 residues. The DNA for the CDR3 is TGCAGCGTCGGGGGTGCTGGTTTACTGGGGGAGACCCAGTACTTC. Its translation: CSVGGAGLLGETQYF.

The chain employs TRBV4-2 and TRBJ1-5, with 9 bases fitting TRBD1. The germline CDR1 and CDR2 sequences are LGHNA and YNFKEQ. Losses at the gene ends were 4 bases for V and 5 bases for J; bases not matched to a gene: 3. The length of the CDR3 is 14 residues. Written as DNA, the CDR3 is TGTGCCAGCAGCCCGGGACAGGGATATCAGCCCCAGCATTTT. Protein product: CASSPGQGYQPQHF.

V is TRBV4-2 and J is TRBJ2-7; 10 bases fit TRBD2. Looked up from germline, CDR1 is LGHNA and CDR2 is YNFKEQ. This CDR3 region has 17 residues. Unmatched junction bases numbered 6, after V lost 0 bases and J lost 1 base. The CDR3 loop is CASSQELTSGLSYEQYF. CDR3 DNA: TGTGCCAGCAGCCAAGAGCTGACTAGCGGGCTTTCCTACGAGCAGTACTTC.

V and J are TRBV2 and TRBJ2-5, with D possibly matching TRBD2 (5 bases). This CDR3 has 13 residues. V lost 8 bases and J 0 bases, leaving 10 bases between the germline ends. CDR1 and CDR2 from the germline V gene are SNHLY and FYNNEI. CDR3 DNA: TGTGCCAGCCCCGTCGGGGACCAAGAGACCCAGTACTTC. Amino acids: CASPVGDQETQYF.

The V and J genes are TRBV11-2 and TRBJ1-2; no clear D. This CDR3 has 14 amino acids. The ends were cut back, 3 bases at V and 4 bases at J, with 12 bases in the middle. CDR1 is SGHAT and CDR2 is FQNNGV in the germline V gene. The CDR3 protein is CASSFRAGIYGYTF. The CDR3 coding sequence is TGTGCCAGCAGCTTTAGAGCCGGGATCTATGGCTACACCTTC.

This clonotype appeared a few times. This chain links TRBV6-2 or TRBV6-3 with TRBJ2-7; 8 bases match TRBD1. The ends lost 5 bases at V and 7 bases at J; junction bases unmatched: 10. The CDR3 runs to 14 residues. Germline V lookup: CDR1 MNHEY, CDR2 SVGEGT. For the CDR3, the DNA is TGTGCCAGCAGTCCCGGGACAGGACCGGATGAGCAGTACTTC. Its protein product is CASSPGTGPDEQYF.

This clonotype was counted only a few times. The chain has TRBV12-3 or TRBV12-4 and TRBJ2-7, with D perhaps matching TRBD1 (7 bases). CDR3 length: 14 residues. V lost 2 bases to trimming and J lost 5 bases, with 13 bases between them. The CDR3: CASSLSGGGNEQYF. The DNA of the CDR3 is TGTGCCAGCAGTTTATCAGGGGGAGGCAACGAGCAGTACTTC.

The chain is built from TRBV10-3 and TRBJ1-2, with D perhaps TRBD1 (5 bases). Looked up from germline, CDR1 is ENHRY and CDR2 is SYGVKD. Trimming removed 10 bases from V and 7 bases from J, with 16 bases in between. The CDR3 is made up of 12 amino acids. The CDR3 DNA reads TGTGCCACCCAAAGGGGCCGTGGTGGCTACACCTTC. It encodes CATQRGRGGYTF.

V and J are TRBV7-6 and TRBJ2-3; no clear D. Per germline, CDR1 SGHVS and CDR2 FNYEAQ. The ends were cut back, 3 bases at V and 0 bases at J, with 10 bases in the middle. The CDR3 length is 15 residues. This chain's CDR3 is CASSLEVSSTDTQYF. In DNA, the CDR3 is TGTGCCAGCAGCTTGGAAGTTTCTAGCACAGATACGCAGTATTTT.

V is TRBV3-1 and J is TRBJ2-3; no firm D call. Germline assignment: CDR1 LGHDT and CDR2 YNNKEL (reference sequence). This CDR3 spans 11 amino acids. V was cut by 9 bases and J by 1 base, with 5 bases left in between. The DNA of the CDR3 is TGTGCCAGTGGTGGCACAGATACGCAGTATTTT. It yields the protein CASGGTDTQYF.

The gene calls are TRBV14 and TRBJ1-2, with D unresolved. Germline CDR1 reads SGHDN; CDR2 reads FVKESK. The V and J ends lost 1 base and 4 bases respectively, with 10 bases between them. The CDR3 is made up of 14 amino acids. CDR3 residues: CASSQGIWGYGYTF. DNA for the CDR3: TGTGCCAGCAGCCAAGGGATCTGGGGCTATGGCTACACCTTC.

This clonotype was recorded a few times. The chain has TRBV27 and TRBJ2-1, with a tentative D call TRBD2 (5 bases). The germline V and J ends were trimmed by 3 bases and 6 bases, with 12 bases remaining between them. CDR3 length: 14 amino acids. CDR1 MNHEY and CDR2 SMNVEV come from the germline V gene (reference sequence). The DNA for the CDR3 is TGTGCCAGCAGTTTCTTCGGGATACGCAATGAGCAGTTCTTC. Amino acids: CASSFFGIRNEQFF.

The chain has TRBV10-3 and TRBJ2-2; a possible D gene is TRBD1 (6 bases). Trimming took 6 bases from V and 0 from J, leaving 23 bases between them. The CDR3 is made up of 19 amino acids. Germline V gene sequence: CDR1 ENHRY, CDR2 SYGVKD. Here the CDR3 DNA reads TGTGCCATCAGAAGAAGGGGGTCACGGTTTAACACGAACACCGGGGAGCTGTTTTTT. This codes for CAIRRRGSRFNTNTGELFF.

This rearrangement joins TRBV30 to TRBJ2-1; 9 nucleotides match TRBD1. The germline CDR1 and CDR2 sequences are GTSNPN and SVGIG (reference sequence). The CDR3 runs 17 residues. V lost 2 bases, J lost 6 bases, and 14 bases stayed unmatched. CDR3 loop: CAWSTRDMTGGGNEQFF. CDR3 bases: TGTGCCTGGAGTACACGAGACATGACAGGGGGTGGCAATGAGCAGTTCTTC.